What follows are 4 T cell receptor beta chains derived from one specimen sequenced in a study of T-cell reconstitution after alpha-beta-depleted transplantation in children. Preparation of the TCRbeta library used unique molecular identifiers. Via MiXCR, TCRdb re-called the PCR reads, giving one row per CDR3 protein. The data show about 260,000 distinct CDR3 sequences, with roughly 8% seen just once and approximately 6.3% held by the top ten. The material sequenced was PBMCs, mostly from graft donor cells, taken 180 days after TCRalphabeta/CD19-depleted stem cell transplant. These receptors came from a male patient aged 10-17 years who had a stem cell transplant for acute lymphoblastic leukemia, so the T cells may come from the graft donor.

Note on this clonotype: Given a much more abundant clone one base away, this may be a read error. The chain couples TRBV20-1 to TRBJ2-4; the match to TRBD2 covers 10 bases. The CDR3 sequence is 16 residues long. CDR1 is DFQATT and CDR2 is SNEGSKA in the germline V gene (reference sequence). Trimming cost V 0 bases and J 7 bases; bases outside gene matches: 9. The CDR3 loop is CSARDRTSGEDNIQYF. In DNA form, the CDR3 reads TGCAGTGCTAGAGATCGCACTAGCGGGGAGGACAACATTCAGTACTTC.

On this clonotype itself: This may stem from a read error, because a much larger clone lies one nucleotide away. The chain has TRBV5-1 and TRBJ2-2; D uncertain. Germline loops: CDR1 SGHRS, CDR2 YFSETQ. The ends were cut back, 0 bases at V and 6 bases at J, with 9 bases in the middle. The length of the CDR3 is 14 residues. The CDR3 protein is CASSLVVSAGELFF. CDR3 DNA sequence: TGCGCCAGCAGCTTGGTCGTAAGCGCCGGGGAGCTGTTTTTT.

CDR3 residues: CASSHLAGGTYTQYF. CDR3 sequence (DNA): TGTGCCAGCAGCCATTTAGCGGGGGGAACATATACGCAGTATTTT. The chain uses TRBV14 and TRBJ2-3, with TRBD2 matching over 10 bases. The CDR3 runs 15 residues. J was trimmed by 7 bases and V by 3 bases; bases with no gene match: 7. Germline CDR1 SGHDN, CDR2 FVKESK.

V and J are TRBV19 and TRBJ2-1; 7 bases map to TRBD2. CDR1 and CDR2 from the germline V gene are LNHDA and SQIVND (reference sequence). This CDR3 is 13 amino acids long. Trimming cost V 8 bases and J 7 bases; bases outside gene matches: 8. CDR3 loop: CASRGVVFNEQFF. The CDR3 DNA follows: TGTGCCAGTCGGGGGGTGGTTTTTAATGAGCAGTTCTTC. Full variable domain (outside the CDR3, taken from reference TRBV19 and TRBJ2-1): DGGITQSPKYLFRKEGQNVTLSCEQNLNHDAMYWYRQDPGQGLRLIYYSQIVNDFQKGDIAEGYSVSREKKESFPLTVTSAQKNPTAFYLCASRGVVFNEQFFGPGTRLTVL.